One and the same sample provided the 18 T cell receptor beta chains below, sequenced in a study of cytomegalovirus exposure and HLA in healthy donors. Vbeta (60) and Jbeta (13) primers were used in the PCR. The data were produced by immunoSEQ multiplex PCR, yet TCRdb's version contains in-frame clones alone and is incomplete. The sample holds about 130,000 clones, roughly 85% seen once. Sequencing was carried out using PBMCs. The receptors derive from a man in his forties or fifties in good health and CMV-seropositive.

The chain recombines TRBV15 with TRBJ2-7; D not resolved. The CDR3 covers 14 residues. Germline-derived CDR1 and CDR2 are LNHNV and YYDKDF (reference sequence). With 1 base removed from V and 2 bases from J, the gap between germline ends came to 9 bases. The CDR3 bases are TGTGCCACCAGCAGAGTTCGCCCAGCCTACGAGCAGTACTTC. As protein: CATSRVRPAYEQYF.

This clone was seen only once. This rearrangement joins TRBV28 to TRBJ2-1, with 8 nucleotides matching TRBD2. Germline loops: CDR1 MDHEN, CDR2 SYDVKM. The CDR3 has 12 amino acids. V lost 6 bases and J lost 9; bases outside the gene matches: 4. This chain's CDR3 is CASSPGGVEQFF. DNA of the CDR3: TGTGCCAGCAGCCCCGGGGGGGTTGAGCAGTTCTTC. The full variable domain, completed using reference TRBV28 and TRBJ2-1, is DVKVTQSSRYLVKRTGEKVFLECVQDMDHENMFWYRQDPGLGLRLIYFSYDVKMKEKGDIPEGYSVSREKKERFSLILESASTNQTSMYLCASSPGGVEQFFGPGTRLTVL.

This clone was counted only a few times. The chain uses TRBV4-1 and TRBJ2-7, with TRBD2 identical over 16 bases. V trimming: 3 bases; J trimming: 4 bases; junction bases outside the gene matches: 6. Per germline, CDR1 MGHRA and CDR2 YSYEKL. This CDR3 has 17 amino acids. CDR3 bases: TGCGCCAGCAGCCACGTGGGACTAGCGGGAGGGTGGTACGAGCAGTACTTC. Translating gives CASSHVGLAGGWYEQYF.

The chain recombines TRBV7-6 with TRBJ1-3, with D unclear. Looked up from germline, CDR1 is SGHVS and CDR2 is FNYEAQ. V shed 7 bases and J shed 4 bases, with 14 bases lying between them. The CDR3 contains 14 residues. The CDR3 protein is CASKISRSGNTIYF. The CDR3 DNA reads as TGTGCCAGCAAAATAAGCCGCTCAGGAAACACCATATATTTT. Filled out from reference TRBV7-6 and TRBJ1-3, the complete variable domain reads GAGVSQSPRYKVTKRGQDVALRCDPISGHVSLYWYRQALGQGPEFLTYFNYEAQQDKSGLPNDRFSAERPEGSISTLTIQRTEQRDSAMYRCASKISRSGNTIYFGEGSWLTVV.

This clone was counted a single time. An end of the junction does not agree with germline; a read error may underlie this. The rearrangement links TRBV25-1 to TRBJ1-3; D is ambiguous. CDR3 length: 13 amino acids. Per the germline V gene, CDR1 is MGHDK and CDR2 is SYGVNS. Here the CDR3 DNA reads TGTGCCAGCAGTGAATGGGCGCGAAACGCCATATATTTT. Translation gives CASSEWARNAIYF.

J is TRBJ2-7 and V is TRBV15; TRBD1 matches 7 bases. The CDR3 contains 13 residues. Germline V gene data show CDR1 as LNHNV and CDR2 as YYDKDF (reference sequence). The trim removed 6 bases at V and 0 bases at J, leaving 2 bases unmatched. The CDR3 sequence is CATRGQSSYEQYF. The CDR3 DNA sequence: TGTGCCACCAGGGGACAGAGCTCCTACGAGCAGTACTTC. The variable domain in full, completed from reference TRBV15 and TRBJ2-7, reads DAMVIQNPRYQVTQFGKPVTLSCSQTLNHNVMYWYQQKSSQAPKLLFHYYDKDFNNEADTPDNFQSRRPNTSFCFLDIRSPGLGDTAMYLCATRGQSSYEQYFGPGTRLTVT.

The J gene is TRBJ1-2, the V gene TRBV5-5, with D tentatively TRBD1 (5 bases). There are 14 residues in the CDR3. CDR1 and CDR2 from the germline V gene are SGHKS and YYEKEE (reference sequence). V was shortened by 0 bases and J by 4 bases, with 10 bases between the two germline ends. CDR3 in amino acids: CASSLDGRAYGYTF. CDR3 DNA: TGTGCCAGCAGCTTGGACGGCAGGGCCTATGGCTACACCTTC.

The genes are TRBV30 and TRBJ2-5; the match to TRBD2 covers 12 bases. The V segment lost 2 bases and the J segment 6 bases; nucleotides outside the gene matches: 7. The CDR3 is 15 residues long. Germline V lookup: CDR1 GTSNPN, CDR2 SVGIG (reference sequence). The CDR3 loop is CAWSTLAGGLKTQYF. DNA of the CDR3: TGTGCCTGGAGTACGCTAGCGGGAGGGCTCAAGACCCAGTACTTC.

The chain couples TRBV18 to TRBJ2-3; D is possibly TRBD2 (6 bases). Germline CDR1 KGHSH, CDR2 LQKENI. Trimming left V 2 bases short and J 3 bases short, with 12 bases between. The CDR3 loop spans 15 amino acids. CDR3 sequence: CASSPGGTGTDTQYF. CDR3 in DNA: TGTGCCAGCTCACCAGGCGGGACCGGGACAGATACGCAGTATTTT. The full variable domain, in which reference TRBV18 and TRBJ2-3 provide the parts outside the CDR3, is NAGVMQNPRHLVRRRGQEARLRCSPMKGHSHVYWYRQLPEEGLKFMVYLQKENIIDESGMPKERFSAEFPKEGPSILRIQQVVRGDSAAYFCASSPGGTGTDTQYFGPGTRLTVL.

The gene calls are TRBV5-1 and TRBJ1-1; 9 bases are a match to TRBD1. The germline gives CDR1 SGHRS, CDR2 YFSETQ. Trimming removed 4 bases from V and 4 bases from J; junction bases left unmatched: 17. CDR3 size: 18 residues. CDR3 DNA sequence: TGCGCCAGCAGCCCTTGGACAGGGGCGAAGGGTAGGAGCACTGAAGCTTTCTTT. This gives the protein CASSPWTGAKGRSTEAFF.

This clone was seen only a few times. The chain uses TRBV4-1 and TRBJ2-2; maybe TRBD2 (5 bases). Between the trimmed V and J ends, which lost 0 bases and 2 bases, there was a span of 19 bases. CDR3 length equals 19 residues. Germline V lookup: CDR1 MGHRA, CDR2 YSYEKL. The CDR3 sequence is CASSQDSLAKFANTGELFF. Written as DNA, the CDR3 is TGCGCCAGCAGCCAAGATTCATTAGCGAAGTTCGCAAACACCGGGGAGCTGTTTTTT.

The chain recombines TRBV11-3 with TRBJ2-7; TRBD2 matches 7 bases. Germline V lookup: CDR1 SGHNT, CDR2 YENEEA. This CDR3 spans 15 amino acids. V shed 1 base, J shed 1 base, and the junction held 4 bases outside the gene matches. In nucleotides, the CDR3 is TGTGCCAGCAGCTTAGCCGGGCGGGGGTCCTACGAGCAGTACTTC. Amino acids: CASSLAGRGSYEQYF.

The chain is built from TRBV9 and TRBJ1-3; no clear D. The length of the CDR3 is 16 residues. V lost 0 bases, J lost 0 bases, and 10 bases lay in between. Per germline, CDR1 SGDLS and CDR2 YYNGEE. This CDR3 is CASSVGTHNSGNTIYF. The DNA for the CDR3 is TGTGCCAGCAGCGTAGGGACTCATAACTCTGGAAACACCATATATTTT.

CDR3 region: CASSLWREQFF. CDR3 coding DNA: TGTGCCAGCAGCTTATGGCGGGAGCAGTTCTTC. This chain joins TRBV5-6 and TRBJ2-1; no clear D. The CDR3 is 11 amino acids. Germline loops: CDR1 SGHDT, CDR2 YYEEEE. V lost 2 bases and J lost 10, with 7 bases in between.

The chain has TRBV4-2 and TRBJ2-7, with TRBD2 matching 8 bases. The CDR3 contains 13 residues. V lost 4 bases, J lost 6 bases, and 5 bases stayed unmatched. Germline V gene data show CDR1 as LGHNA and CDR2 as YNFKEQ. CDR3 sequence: CASSPGRGVEQYF. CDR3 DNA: TGTGCCAGCAGCCCCGGGCGGGGGGTCGAGCAGTACTTC.

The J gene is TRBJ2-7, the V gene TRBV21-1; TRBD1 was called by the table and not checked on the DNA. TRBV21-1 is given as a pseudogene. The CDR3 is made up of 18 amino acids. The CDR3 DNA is TGTGCCAGCAGCAAAGCGCTTTCTGGGGCAGGGGCTTCGTCCGAGCAGTACTTC. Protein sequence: CASSKALSGAGASSEQYF.

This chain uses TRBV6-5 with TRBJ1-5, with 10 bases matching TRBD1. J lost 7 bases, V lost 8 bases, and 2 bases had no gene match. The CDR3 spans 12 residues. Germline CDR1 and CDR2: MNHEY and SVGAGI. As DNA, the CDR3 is TGTGCCAGCTGGACAGGGGGACAGCCCCAGCATTTT. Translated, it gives CASWTGGQPQHF.

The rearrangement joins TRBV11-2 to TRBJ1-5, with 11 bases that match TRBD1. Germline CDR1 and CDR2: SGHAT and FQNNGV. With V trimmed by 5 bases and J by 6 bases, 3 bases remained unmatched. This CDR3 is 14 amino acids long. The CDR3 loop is CASSQGTGGQPQHF. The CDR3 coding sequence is TGTGCCAGCAGCCAAGGGACAGGGGGTCAGCCCCAGCATTTT.